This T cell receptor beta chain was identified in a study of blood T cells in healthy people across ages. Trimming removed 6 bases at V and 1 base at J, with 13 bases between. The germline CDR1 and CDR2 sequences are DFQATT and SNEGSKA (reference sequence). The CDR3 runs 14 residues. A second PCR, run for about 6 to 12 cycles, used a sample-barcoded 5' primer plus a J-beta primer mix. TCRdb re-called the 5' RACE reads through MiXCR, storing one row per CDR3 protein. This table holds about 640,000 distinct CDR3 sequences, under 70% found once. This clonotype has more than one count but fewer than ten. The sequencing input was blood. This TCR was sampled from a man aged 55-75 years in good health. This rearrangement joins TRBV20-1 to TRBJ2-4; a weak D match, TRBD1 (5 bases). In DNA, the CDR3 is TGCAGTGCAAACCCAGGGTTGGCCAAAAACATTCAGTACTTC. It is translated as CSANPGLAKNIQYF.